This T cell receptor (beta chain) was captured in a study of T cells after yellow fever vaccination (dated by TCRdb to about 2019). Notes on the research overall: The SMART-Seq v4 Ultra Low Input RNA kit was used to prepare libraries from fractions with low cell numbers. To follow T-cell clones before and after primary and booster YFV17D yellow fever vaccination, bulk TCR alpha and beta repertoires were sequenced over time. Two healthy male donors, one aged 18 to 29 and one aged 30 to 40 years, made up the cohort. Bulk PBMC replicates and cell subsets were isolated from blood drawn at multiple timepoints before and after both primary and secondary immunization.

Synthesis of TCR cDNA relied on 5'RACE template switching, a step that introduced a universal primer site along with unique molecular identifiers. Priming for cDNA synthesis came from both the TCR alpha and TCR beta constant segments. Library amplification used two PCR steps, and the second PCR step added sample barcodes and sequencing adapters. Libraries were sequenced on Illumina HiSeq 2500 (2x100 bp) or NovaSeq (2x150 bp). Processing in the source paper ran as follows. Reads were demultiplexed and collapsed into UMI consensus sequences with MIGEC, and V(D)J alignment was performed with MiXCR. Clonotypes responding to the vaccine were identified with edgeR on replicate PBMC samples, with the criteria of FDR below 0.01 and a log2 fold change above 5 up to day 15. CD4 or CD8 identity was assigned to each bulk clonotype according to whether the clonotype was present at higher abundance in the sequenced CD4 repertoire or the sequenced CD8 repertoire. TCRdb reprocessing: public reads trimmed at Q25 with fastp, clones called with MiXCR, in-frame beta chains kept. All rows with the same CDR3 protein become a single entry with the most common DNA and genes. The V and J calls here are based on TCRdb, not the publication. The sample records under 600,000 distinct CDR3 sequences, about a fifth of which are singletons. The top ten clones comprise approximately 15% of the sample.

General conclusions and limits of the study: Computational filtering was needed because FACS-sorted repertoires could contain abundant contaminating clonotypes from the bulk population. Compared with the primary T-cell response, the secondary T-cell response was faster but weaker, reaching its peak on day 5 rather than on day 15. Because the study included only a couple of donors, the extent to which the findings can be generalized is limited. A small fraction of clonotypes showed up in both the CD4 and CD8 compartments, probably as a result of convergent recombination. Most clones expanded after primary vaccination were re-detected after the booster (about 95% of CD4 and about 88% of CD8), suggesting broad memory maintenance.

The treatment or condition label for this specimen denotes: live attenuated yellow fever vaccine strain. At every blood-draw timepoint, two biological replicates of bulk PBMCs were collected. PBMCs were isolated from peripheral blood using a standard Ficoll-Paque protocol. TriZol was used to extract RNA from bulk PBMCs, CD4 and CD8 fractions, and dextramer-positive and dextramer-negative fractions. From the germline V gene, CDR1 is SQVTM and CDR2 is ANQGSEA. From V the trimming removes 7 bases and from J it removes 2 bases, while the gene matches leave 3 bases of the junction unaccounted for. The CDR3, from cysteine to phenylalanine, totals 12 residues. Of all the DNA, just the CDR3 is kept, 36 bases in frame from base 1. In its sample, this clonotype was seen a few times. It lacks a known antigen. Base-call qualities are not available, and no considerably larger clone is one nucleotide away.

The sequencing here drew on PBMCs, taken 20 to 25 days after the first yellow fever vaccination. The receptor was derived from a man in his late teens or twenties who received the YFV17D yellow fever vaccine. Rearrangement joined TRBV29-1 to TRBJ2-7; TRBD1 agrees with 9 junctional bases. CDR3 sequence: CSATGGTYEQYF. The bases are TGCAGCGCGACAGGGGGTACCTACGAGCAGTACTTC.